The following is a T cell receptor (beta chain) sequence with its context. Its antigen is still unknown. The source of the sample is a study of blood T cells in healthy people across ages. At the level of the study: Roughly one uniquely barcoded beta molecule per two T cells was captured. Study-wide results and caveats: Underestimates were what the diversity estimates from one million T cells were considered to be. A roughly linear fall in TCR beta diversity per million T cells was seen with increasing age.

Germline CDR1 and CDR2: DFQATT and SNEGSKA (reference sequence). The CDR3 consists of 16 residues. Trimming took off 7 bases at V and 1 base at J, with 21 bases between the two ends. Primers used in a second PCR of about 6 to 11 cycles were a sample-barcoded 5' primer and a J-beta primer mix. Every individual sample yielded 2.5 million or more paired-end reads (each containing CDR3). One entry per CDR3 protein results from TCRdb running MiXCR on the 5' RACE reads. This table has some 290,000 distinct CDR3 sequences, roughly 27% appearing once. The chain recombines TRBV20-1 with TRBJ2-3, with D possibly being TRBD2 (6 bases). Material: blood. This clonotype was obtained from a woman in her seventies in good health. For the CDR3, the DNA is TGCAGTGTTAAGTCTAGGACACGGAGGGGCACAGATACGCAGTATTTT. This translates into CSVKSRTRRGTDTQYF.